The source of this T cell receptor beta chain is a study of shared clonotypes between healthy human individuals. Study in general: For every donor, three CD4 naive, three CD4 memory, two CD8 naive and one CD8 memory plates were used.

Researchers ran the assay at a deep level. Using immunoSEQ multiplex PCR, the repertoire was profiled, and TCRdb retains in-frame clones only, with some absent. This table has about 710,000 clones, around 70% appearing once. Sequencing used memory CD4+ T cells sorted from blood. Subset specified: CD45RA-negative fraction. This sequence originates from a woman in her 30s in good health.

The CDR3 nucleotides read TGTGCCAGCAGCCTCCGATCGACAGGGCGGAGCACAGATACGCAGTATTTT. It translates to CASSLRSTGRSTDTQYF. The chain joins TRBV11-3 to TRBJ2-3; 7 nucleotides agree with TRBD1. CDR1 is SGHNT, CDR2 YENEEA, per germline. The CDR3 consists of 17 residues. Trimming cost V 5 bases and J 0 bases; bases outside gene matches: 11. Together with reference TRBV11-3 and TRBJ2-3, the CDR3 gives the full variable domain: EAGVVQSPRYKIIEKKQPVAFWCNPISGHNTLYWYLQNLGQGPELLIRYENEEAVDDSQLPKDRFSAERLKGVDSTLKIQPAELGDSAVYLCASSLRSTGRSTDTQYFGPGTRLTVL.